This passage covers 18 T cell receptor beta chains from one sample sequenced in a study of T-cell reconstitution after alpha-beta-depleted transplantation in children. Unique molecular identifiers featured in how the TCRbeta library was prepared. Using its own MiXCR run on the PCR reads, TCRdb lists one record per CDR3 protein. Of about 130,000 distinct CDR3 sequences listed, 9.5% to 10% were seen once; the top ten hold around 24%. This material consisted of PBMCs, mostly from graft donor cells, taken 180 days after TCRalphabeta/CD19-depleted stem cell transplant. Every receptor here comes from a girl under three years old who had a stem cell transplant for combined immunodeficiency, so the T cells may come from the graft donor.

CDR3 residues: CASSQGGQGPINQPQHF. The CDR3 bases are TGCGCCAGCAGCCAAGGTGGACAGGGGCCAATTAATCAGCCCCAGCATTTT. The chain links TRBV4-1 to TRBJ1-5, with 9 nucleotides matching TRBD1. V shed 1 base and J 4 bases; nucleotides not matched to a gene: 8. Germline V CDR1 and CDR2: MGHRA, YSYEKL. The CDR3 has 17 amino acids.

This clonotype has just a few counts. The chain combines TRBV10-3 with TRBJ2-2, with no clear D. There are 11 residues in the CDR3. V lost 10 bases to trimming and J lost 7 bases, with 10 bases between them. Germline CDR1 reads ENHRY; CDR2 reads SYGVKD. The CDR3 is CATATRGELFF. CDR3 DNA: TGTGCCACCGCGACACGCGGGGAGCTGTTTTTT.

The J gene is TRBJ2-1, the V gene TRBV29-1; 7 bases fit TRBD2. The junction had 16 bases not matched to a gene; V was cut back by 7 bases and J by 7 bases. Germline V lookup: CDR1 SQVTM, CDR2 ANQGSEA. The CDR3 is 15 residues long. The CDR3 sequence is CSEGRVELLQNEQFF. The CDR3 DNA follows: TGCAGCGAAGGGAGGGTGGAATTGCTTCAAAATGAGCAGTTCTTC.

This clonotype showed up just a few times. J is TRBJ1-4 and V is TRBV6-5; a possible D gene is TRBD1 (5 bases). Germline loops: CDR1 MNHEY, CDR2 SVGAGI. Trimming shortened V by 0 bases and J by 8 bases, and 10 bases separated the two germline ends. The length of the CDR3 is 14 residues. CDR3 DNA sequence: TGTGCCAGCAGTTACTCCATAGGGGTGGAAAAACTGTTTTTT. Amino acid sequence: CASSYSIGVEKLFF.

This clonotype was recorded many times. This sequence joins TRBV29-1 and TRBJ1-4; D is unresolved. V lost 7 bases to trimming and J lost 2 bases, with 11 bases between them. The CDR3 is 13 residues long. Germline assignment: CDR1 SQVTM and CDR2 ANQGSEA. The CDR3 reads CSAVRGTNEKLFF. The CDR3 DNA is TGCAGCGCCGTCAGAGGCACTAATGAAAAACTGTTTTTT.

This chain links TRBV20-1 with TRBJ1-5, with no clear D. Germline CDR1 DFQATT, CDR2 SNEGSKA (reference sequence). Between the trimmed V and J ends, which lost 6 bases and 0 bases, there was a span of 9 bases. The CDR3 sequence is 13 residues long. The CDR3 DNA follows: TGCAGTGCCGAGGGAGTTAGCAATCAGCCCCAGCATTTT. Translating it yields CSAEGVSNQPQHF.

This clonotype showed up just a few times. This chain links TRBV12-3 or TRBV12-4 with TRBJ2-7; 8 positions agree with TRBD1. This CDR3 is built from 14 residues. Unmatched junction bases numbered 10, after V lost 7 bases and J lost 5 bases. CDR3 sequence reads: CASNIGQGAHEQYF. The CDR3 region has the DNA TGTGCCAGCAACATTGGGCAGGGGGCCCACGAGCAGTACTTC.

In nucleotides, the CDR3 is TGCAGTGCTAGTTTAGTCCCGACCTACGAGCAGTACTTC. It encodes CSASLVPTYEQYF. V gene TRBV20-1 combines with J gene TRBJ2-7; D not certain. V lost 3 bases, J lost 2 bases, and 11 bases lay in between. The CDR3 has 13 amino acids. CDR1 and CDR2 from the germline V gene are DFQATT and SNEGSKA (reference sequence).

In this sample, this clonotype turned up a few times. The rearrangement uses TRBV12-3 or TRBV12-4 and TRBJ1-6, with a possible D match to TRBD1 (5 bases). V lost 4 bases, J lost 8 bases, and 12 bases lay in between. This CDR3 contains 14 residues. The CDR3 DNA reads TGTGCCAGCAGTTACGGGACGAGGGATTCACCCCTCCACTTT. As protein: CASSYGTRDSPLHF.

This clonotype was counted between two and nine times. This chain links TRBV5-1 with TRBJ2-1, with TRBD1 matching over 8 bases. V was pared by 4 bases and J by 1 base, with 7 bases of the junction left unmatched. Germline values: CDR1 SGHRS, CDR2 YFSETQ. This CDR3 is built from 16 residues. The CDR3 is CASSPGRGLSYNEQFF. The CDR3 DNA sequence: TGCGCCAGCAGCCCCGGCAGGGGGCTTTCCTACAATGAGCAGTTCTTC.

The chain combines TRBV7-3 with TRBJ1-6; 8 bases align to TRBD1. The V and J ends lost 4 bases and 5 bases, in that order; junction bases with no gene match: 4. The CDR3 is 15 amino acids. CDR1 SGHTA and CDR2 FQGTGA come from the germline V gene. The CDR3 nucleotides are TGTGCCAGCAGCTCGCAGGGGGCAGATAATTCACCCCTCCACTTT. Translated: CASSSQGADNSPLHF. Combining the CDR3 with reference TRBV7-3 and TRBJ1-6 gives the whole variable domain GAGVSQTPSNKVTEKGKYVELRCDPISGHTALYWYRQSLGQGPEFLIYFQGTGAADDSGLPNDRFFAVRPEGSVSTLKIQRTERGDSAVYLCASSSQGADNSPLHFGNGTRLTVT.

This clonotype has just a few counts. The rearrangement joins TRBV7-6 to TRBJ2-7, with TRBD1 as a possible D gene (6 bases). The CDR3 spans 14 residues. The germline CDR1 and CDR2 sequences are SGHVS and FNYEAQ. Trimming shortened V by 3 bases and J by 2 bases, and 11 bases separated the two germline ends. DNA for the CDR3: TGTGCCAGCAGCTTGTACAGGGTCCCCTACGAGCAGTACTTC. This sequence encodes CASSLYRVPYEQYF.

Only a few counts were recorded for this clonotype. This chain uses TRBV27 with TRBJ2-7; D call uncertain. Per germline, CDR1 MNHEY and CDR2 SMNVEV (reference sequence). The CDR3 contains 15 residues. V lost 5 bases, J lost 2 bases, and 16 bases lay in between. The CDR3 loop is CASSPALGLAYEQYF. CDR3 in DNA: TGTGCCAGCAGTCCTGCTTTGGGTTTAGCCTACGAGCAGTACTTC.

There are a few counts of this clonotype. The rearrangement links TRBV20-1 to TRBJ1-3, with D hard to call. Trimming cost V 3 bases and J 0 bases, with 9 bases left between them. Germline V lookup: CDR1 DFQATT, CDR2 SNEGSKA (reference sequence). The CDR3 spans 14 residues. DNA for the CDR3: TGCAGTGCTAGTGGCCTTCTCTCTGGAAACACCATATATTTT. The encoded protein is CSASGLLSGNTIYF.

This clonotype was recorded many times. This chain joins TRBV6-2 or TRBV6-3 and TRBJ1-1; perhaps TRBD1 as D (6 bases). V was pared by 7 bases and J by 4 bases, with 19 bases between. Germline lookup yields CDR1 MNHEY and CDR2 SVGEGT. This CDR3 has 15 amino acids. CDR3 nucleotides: TGTGCCAGCATTCAGGGGTCCCTTTTGAGCACTGAAGCTTTCTTT. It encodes CASIQGSLLSTEAFF.

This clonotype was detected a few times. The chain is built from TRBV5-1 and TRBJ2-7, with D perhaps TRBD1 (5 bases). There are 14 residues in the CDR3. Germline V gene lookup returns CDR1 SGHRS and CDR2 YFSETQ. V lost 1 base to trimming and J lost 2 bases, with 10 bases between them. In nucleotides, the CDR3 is TGCGCCAGCAGCTTGCGTTCAGGGACCTACGAGCAGTACTTC. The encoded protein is CASSLRSGTYEQYF.

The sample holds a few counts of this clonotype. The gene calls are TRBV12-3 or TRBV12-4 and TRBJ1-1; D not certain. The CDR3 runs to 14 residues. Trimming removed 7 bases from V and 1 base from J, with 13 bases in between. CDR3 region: CASTQFPGNTEAFF. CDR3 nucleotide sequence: TGTGCCAGCACACAATTTCCTGGGAACACTGAAGCTTTCTTT.

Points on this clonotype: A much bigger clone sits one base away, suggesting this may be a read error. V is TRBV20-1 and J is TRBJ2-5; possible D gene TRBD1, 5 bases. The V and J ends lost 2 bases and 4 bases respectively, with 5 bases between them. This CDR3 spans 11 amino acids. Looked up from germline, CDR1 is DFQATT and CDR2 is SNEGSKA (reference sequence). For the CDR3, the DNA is TGCAGTGCTAGACAGGGAGAGACCCAGTACTTC. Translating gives CSARQGETQYF.